One and the same sample provided the 8 T cell receptor beta chains below, sequenced in a study of blood T cell repertoires in COVID-19. The protocol was immunoSEQ multiplex PCR, while the TCRdb copy is restricted to in-frame clones and leaves out a portion. Among approximately 500,000 clones listed, approximately 83% were seen once. The sequencing sample was made of peripheral blood. Receptor source: a human donor in a cohort sampled during active COVID-19.

In this sample, this clone turned up once. The rearrangement links TRBV7-2 to TRBJ2-3; D remains ambiguous. The CDR3 has 14 amino acids. Germline CDR1 reads SGHTA; CDR2 reads FQGNSA. V lost 1 base and J 1 base, leaving 6 bases between the germline ends. The CDR3 protein is CASSLGLRTDTQYF. Here the CDR3 DNA reads TGTGCCAGCAGCTTAGGGCTTCGCACAGATACGCAGTATTTT. The full variable domain, with the rest looked up from reference TRBV7-2 and TRBJ2-3, is GAGVSQSPSNKVTEKGKDVELRCDPISGHTALYWYRQSLGQGLEFLIYFQGNSAPDKSGLPSDRFSAERTGGSVSTLTIQRTQQEDSAVYLCASSLGLRTDTQYFGPGTRLTVL.

With regard to this clone: Its ends do not fully match the called genes, so a read error is possible. The J gene is TRBJ2-1, the V gene TRBV7-7; TRBD2 agrees at 13 bases. The CDR3 consists of 17 residues. Germline V gives CDR1 SSHAT, CDR2 FNYEAQ (reference sequence). CDR3 region: CASSLSETSGRYNEQFF. CDR3 nucleotides: TGTGCTAGCAGCTTAAGCGAGACTAGCGGGAGGTACAATGAGCAGTTCTTC.

The chain has TRBV7-2 and TRBJ2-7; 8 bases line up with TRBD2. The ends lost 1 base at V and 9 bases at J; junction bases unmatched: 14. CDR3 length: 16 residues. The germline gives CDR1 SGHTA, CDR2 FQGNSA. CDR3 residues: CASSLVPAGEGGRQYF. In DNA, the CDR3 is TGTGCCAGCAGCTTAGTTCCAGCGGGAGAGGGGGGACGGCAGTACTTC.

This chain connects TRBV5-1 to TRBJ2-5; 8 nucleotides match TRBD1. J was trimmed by 5 bases and V by 6 bases; bases with no gene match: 12. Looked up from germline, CDR1 is SGHRS and CDR2 is YFSETQ. The CDR3 has 15 amino acids. In DNA form, the CDR3 reads TGCGCCAGCACCCTGTCCAGGGGGCTGTATGAGACCCAGTACTTC. It yields the protein CASTLSRGLYETQYF. The whole variable domain, filled in from reference TRBV5-1 and TRBJ2-5, reads KAGVTQTPRYLIKTRGQQVTLSCSPISGHRSVSWYQQTPGQGLQFLFEYFSETQRNKGNFPGRFSGRQFSNSRSEMNVSTLELGDSALYLCASTLSRGLYETQYFGPGTRLLVL.

This sequence joins TRBV3-1 (or the pseudogene TRBV3-2) and TRBJ2-7; D call uncertain. CDR1 LGHDT and CDR2 YNNKEL come from the germline V gene (reference sequence). The CDR3 totals 12 residues. Trimming pared 0 bases from V and 5 bases from J, leaving 5 bases between. Here the CDR3 reads CASSQEADEQYF. CDR3 nucleotides: TGTGCCAGCAGCCAAGAAGCCGACGAGCAGTACTTC.

This chain links TRBV7-9 with TRBJ1-1; weak D call: TRBD1 (5 bases). The ends were cut back, 6 bases at V and 7 bases at J, with 15 bases in the middle. Germline V CDR1 and CDR2: SEHNR, FQNEAQ (reference sequence). There are 13 residues in the CDR3. The CDR3 DNA reads as TGTGCCAGCAGTCATCCTGGGGCCGTTGAAGCTTTCTTT. Its translation: CASSHPGAVEAFF.

This clone was seen ten or more times. The V and J genes are TRBV2 and TRBJ2-5; 9 nucleotides align to TRBD2. The CDR3 has 14 amino acids. Germline loops: CDR1 SNHLY, CDR2 FYNNEI. J was trimmed by 5 bases and V by 8 bases; bases with no gene match: 9. CDR3 in amino acids: CASCWGTSCETQYF. CDR3 DNA: TGTGCCAGCTGCTGGGGGACTAGCTGCGAGACCCAGTACTTC. The full variable domain, its missing parts supplied by reference TRBV2 and TRBJ2-5, is EPEVTQTPSHQVTQMGQEVILRCVPISNHLYFYWYRQILGQKVEFLVSFYNNEISEKSEIFDDQFSVERPDGSNFTLKIRSTKLEDSAMYFCASCWGTSCETQYFGPGTRLLVL.

The chain's CDR3 is CASSLGVSGSRQYF. CDR3 coding DNA: TGTGCCAGCAGCTTAGGGGTCAGCGGGAGTAGGCAGTATTTT. V is TRBV7-3 and J is TRBJ2-3, with TRBD2 matching over 8 bases. The trim removed 2 bases at V and 11 bases at J, leaving 9 bases unmatched. Germline lookup yields CDR1 SGHTA and CDR2 FQGTGA. The CDR3 is 14 residues long. Based on the CDR3 plus reference TRBV7-3 and TRBJ2-3, the full variable domain is GAGVSQTPSNKVTEKGKYVELRCDPISGHTALYWYRQSLGQGPEFLIYFQGTGAADDSGLPNDRFFAVRPEGSVSTLKIQRTERGDSAVYLCASSLGVSGSRQYFGPGTRLTVL.